The 27 T cell receptor beta chains below were found in one sample sequenced in a study of regulatory T cells in long-lasting Graves disease. Time point denoted: newly diagnosed GD, antithyroid drugs for less than 3 months. PBMCs provided the RNA from which the TCR library was made. Construction of the TCR beta libraries employed iRepertoire HTBI primers in conjunction with Arm-PCR of CDR3 regions. TCRdb reprocessed the multiplex PCR reads with MiXCR, giving one entry per CDR3 protein. The table shows 400,000 to 500,000 distinct CDR3 sequences, with over 14% occurring only once. This same sample was also taken into another study, of T cells in Graves' hyperthyroidism and ophthalmopathy.

The sequenced sample was peripheral blood mononuclear cells (PBMCs), obtained at new diagnosis, from a patient treated with antithyroid drugs. The receptors derive from a woman in her thirties or forties with Graves disease.

In this sample, this clonotype turned up many times. The chain recombines TRBV11-3 with TRBJ2-3, with 9 nucleotides matching TRBD1. This CDR3 comprises 16 residues. The germline CDR1 and CDR2 sequences are SGHNT and YENEEA. Trimming cost V 5 bases and J 2 bases; bases outside gene matches: 8. In DNA, the CDR3 is TGTGCCAGCAGCGGTCCACAGGGGGCCTTCACAGATACGCAGTATTTT. Amino acids: CASSGPQGAFTDTQYF.

This clonotype was counted a few times. The J gene is TRBJ1-2, the V gene TRBV18; D may be TRBD1 (6 bases). Germline V gene lookup returns CDR1 KGHSH and CDR2 LQKENI. CDR3 length: 13 amino acids. V dropped 5 bases and J dropped 7 bases, with 14 bases sitting between them. DNA for the CDR3: TGTGCCAGCTCATTCACACAGGGAAGTGGCTACACCTTC. As protein: CASSFTQGSGYTF.

This clonotype has more than one count but fewer than ten. The CDR3 coding sequence is TGTGCCAGCAGCCTATTTGTGGGAGGGCCTGACAATGAGCAGTTCTTC. It specifies CASSLFVGGPDNEQFF. The chain has TRBV7-2 and TRBJ2-1; 7 bases line up with TRBD2. The V gene's germline CDR1 is SGHTA and CDR2 FQGNSA. This CDR3 spans 16 amino acids. V lost 5 bases to trimming and J lost 5 bases; unmatched junction nucleotides: 12.

This clonotype was counted many times. In DNA form, the CDR3 reads TGTGCCAGCAACGAAGACGTATCCCCCACAGATACGCAGTATTTT. The encoded protein is CASNEDVSPTDTQYF. The rearrangement uses TRBV11-3 and TRBJ2-3, with D hard to call. The CDR3 contains 15 residues. CDR1 is SGHNT and CDR2 is YENEEA in the germline V gene. The V gene lost 7 bases and the J gene lost 2 bases, with 16 bases spanning the gap.

The V call is TRBV9, the J call TRBJ2-1; D perhaps matches TRBD2 (6 bases). Germline V gene lookup returns CDR1 SGDLS and CDR2 YYNGEE. The CDR3 spans 15 residues. Trimming pared 0 bases from V and 4 bases from J, leaving 11 bases between. The chain's CDR3 is CASSVGGTEYNEQFF. For the CDR3, the DNA is TGTGCCAGCAGCGTAGGCGGGACTGAATACAATGAGCAGTTCTTC. Looking up the rest from reference TRBV9 and TRBJ2-1 gives the full variable domain: DSGVTQTPKHLITATGQRVTLRCSPRSGDLSVYWYQQSLDQGLQFLIQYYNGEERAKGNILERFSAQQFPDLHSELNLSSLELGDSALYFCASSVGGTEYNEQFFGPGTRLTVL.

V and J are TRBV30 and TRBJ1-4; D unclear. Trimming stripped 0 bases from V and 1 base from J, with 9 bases between. CDR1 is GTSNPN and CDR2 is SVGIG in the germline V gene (reference sequence). The CDR3 consists of 15 residues. This CDR3 is CAWSVQKLTNEKLFF. CDR3 DNA: TGTGCCTGGAGTGTACAGAAGCTAACTAATGAAAAACTGTTTTTT.

The chain has TRBV29-1 and TRBJ2-7; D is uncertain. With 4 bases removed from V and 3 bases from J, the gap between germline ends came to 10 bases. The CDR3 spans 12 residues. In germline, CDR1 is SQVTM, CDR2 ANQGSEA. The CDR3: CSVVLNNYEQYF. CDR3 in DNA: TGCAGCGTTGTGCTGAACAACTACGAGCAGTACTTC.

This clonotype came up many times. The chain uses TRBV12-3 or TRBV12-4 and TRBJ1-1, with 9 bases fitting TRBD1. The CDR3 has 16 residues. V lost 6 bases to trimming and J lost 2 bases; unmatched junction nucleotides: 10. CDR3 protein: CASSNPGQGPNTEAFF. CDR3 nucleotide sequence: TGTGCCAGCAGCAATCCGGGACAGGGACCTAACACTGAAGCTTTCTTT.

CDR3 amino acids: CASSQERTGGGTFF. The CDR3 bases are TGTGCCAGCAGCCAAGAAAGGACTGGAGGGGGAACTTTCTTT. V gene TRBV14 combines with J gene TRBJ1-1; perhaps TRBD1 as D (6 bases). Per the germline V gene, CDR1 is SGHDN and CDR2 is FVKESK. This CDR3 is 14 amino acids long. Trimming left V 0 bases short and J 12 bases short, with 17 bases between.

About this clonotype itself: Compared with germline, one end of the junction differs, possibly owing to a read error. The chain has TRBV4-1 and TRBJ1-2; 11 bases line up with TRBD1. The germline V gene encodes CDR1 MGHRA and CDR2 YSYEKL. The CDR3 runs 16 residues. The CDR3 protein is CASSQGQGEQNYGYIF. CDR3 DNA sequence: TGCGCCAGCAGCCAGGGACAGGGGGAACAGAACTATGGCTACATCTTC.

This clonotype was counted only a few times. This rearrangement joins TRBV12-3 or TRBV12-4 to TRBJ2-7; D remains ambiguous. Trimming stripped 2 bases from V and 6 bases from J, with 14 bases between. The CDR3 length is 14 residues. The CDR3 loop is CASSLSKLAREQYF. DNA of the CDR3: TGTGCCAGCAGTTTAAGCAAATTAGCACGCGAGCAGTACTTC.

The V gene is TRBV19, the J gene TRBJ2-7; D is undetermined. Germline V CDR1 and CDR2: LNHDA, SQIVND (reference sequence). This CDR3 is 14 amino acids long. Trimming took 4 bases from V and 2 from J, leaving 12 bases between them. Written as DNA, the CDR3 is TGTGCCAGTAGTAGTACGGGTGATACCTACGAGCAGTACTTC. This translates into CASSSTGDTYEQYF.

This clonotype was recorded a few times. V usage is TRBV6-9 and J usage is TRBJ2-7; 7 nucleotides match TRBD2. Germline CDR1 and CDR2: MNHGY and SVAAGI. This CDR3 spans 14 amino acids. J gave up 6 bases and V 3 bases, and 8 bases lay outside the gene matches. The CDR3 reads CASSYGRSPVEQYF. The CDR3 region has the DNA TGTGCCAGCAGTTACGGGAGGTCCCCCGTCGAGCAGTACTTC.

This clonotype was seen a few times. This chain joins TRBV6-5 and TRBJ2-2; possibly TRBD2 for D (5 bases). V lost 0 bases and J 0 bases, leaving 11 bases between the germline ends. The CDR3 is made up of 17 amino acids. CDR1 is MNHEY and CDR2 is SVGAGI in the germline V gene. The CDR3 coding sequence is TGTGCCAGCAGTTACTCGATAGAGGAGGCGAACACCGGGGAGCTGTTTTTT. Its translation is CASSYSIEEANTGELFF.

This clonotype was observed a single time. V is TRBV18 and J is TRBJ1-4; 9 bases map to TRBD1. Trimming at V came to 2 bases and at J to 8 bases, leaving 6 bases not matched to a gene. Germline CDR1 reads KGHSH; CDR2 reads LQKENI. The CDR3 spans 15 residues. This chain's CDR3 is CASSPRDRAGEKLFF. The DNA of the CDR3 is TGTGCCAGCTCACCAAGGGACAGGGCCGGGGAAAAACTGTTTTTT.

V gene TRBV19 combines with J gene TRBJ1-2; D is possibly TRBD1 (5 bases). The CDR3 runs 11 residues. Germline-derived CDR1 and CDR2 are LNHDA and SQIVND (reference sequence). V lost 3 bases to trimming and J lost 8 bases, with 7 bases between them. DNA of the CDR3: TGTGCCAGTAGTATGTGGGACGGCTACACCTTC. Protein sequence: CASSMWDGYTF.

V usage is TRBV4-3 and J usage is TRBJ2-7, with D possibly TRBD2 on 7 matching bases. In germline, CDR1 is LGHNA, CDR2 YSLEER. The CDR3 is 17 amino acids. Trimming left V 1 base short and J 6 bases short, with 22 bases between. Here the CDR3 reads CASSQARGRWGGGEQYF. The CDR3 coding sequence is TGCGCCAGCAGCCAAGCTAGGGGACGGTGGGGGGGCGGCGAGCAGTACTTC.

This clonotype was counted only a few times. This sequence joins TRBV4-1 and TRBJ2-7; maybe TRBD1 (5 bases). V was cut by 4 bases and J by 2 bases, with 15 bases left in between. The CDR3 is made up of 15 amino acids. Germline-derived CDR1 and CDR2 are MGHRA and YSYEKL. The DNA for the CDR3 is TGCGCCAGCAGCCTGGGGCAGGGTCCCACCTACGAGCAGTACTTC. Protein product: CASSLGQGPTYEQYF.

This clonotype was observed at least ten times. V usage is TRBV12-3 or TRBV12-4 and J usage is TRBJ2-3; D unclear. The V and J ends lost 5 bases and 1 base respectively, with 13 bases between them. CDR3 length: 15 amino acids. The chain's CDR3 is CASSSQRGGTDTQYF. CDR3 sequence (DNA): TGTGCCAGCAGTAGTCAGAGAGGCGGCACAGATACGCAGTATTTT.

This clonotype was counted at least ten times. The CDR3 DNA sequence: TGTGCCAGCAGCTTAGCCGGAGCGGACAGAATGGACACCTATAATTCACCCCTCCACTTT. It is translated as CASSLAGADRMDTYNSPLHF. This chain joins TRBV11-2 and TRBJ1-6, with D perhaps TRBD1 (6 bases). V lost 1 base and J lost 2, with 21 bases in between. This CDR3 has 20 residues. CDR1 is SGHAT, CDR2 FQNNGV, per germline.

This clonotype was found a few times. This could be a read error, since a much larger clone is one nucleotide away. In this CDR3 the conserved last residue, phenylalanine or tryptophan, is missing, so a read error is likely. The V and J genes are TRBV6-1 and TRBJ1-1; D remains ambiguous. V was clipped by 7 bases and J by 3 bases, with 15 bases between them. CDR3 length: 14 residues. CDR1 and CDR2 (germline): MNHNS, SASEGT. The CDR3 reads CASNTVLGDTEAFL. As DNA, the CDR3 is TGTGCCAGCAATACCGTTCTGGGAGACACTGAAGCTTTCCTT.

The chain carries TRBV6-2 or TRBV6-3 and TRBJ2-5; TRBD2 agrees at 12 bases. V was clipped by 6 bases and J by 7 bases; unmatched bases: 9. Per germline, CDR1 MNHEY and CDR2 SVGEGT. There are 15 residues in the CDR3. CDR3 protein: CASRRLAGEVGTQYF. The CDR3 nucleotides read TGTGCCAGCAGGAGACTAGCGGGAGAGGTCGGGACCCAGTACTTC.

This chain uses TRBV6-5 with TRBJ1-5, with D perhaps matching TRBD1 (5 bases). The germline CDR1 and CDR2 sequences are MNHEY and SVGAGI. CDR3 length equals 14 residues. V was pared by 4 bases and J by 5 bases, with 12 bases between. CDR3 bases: TGTGCCAGCAGTTTCGACAGAGCCGATCAGCCCCAGCATTTT. Translating it yields CASSFDRADQPQHF.

The V call is TRBV5-6, the J call TRBJ2-2; TRBD1 matches 9 bases. The CDR3 is made up of 15 amino acids. The junction had 4 bases not matched to a gene; V was cut back by 2 bases and J by 5 bases. Germline V gene lookup returns CDR1 SGHDT and CDR2 YYEEEE. CDR3 DNA: TGTGCCAGCAGCTTCGGGACAGGGCGTACCGGGGAGCTGTTTTTT. This sequence encodes CASSFGTGRTGELFF.

This clonotype was recorded many times. V gene TRBV5-1 combines with J gene TRBJ2-1, with 7 bases lining up with TRBD2. The CDR3 totals 16 residues. Germline CDR1 and CDR2: SGHRS and YFSETQ. Trimming at V came to 4 bases and at J to 3 bases, leaving 10 bases not matched to a gene. CDR3 residues: CASSPVGGRDYNEQFF. CDR3 nucleotides: TGCGCCAGCAGCCCTGTCGGCGGGAGAGACTACAATGAGCAGTTCTTC.

CDR3 loop: CASSFRGLAGVRYEQYF. The DNA for the CDR3 is TGTGCCAGCAGTTTTAGGGGACTAGCGGGAGTAAGATACGAGCAGTACTTC. The V and J genes are TRBV28 and TRBJ2-7, with 14 bases matching TRBD2. This CDR3 has 17 amino acids. The germline CDR1 and CDR2 sequences are MDHEN and SYDVKM. Trimming cost V 3 bases and J 4 bases; bases outside gene matches: 8.

The chain uses TRBV5-1 and TRBJ1-2, with TRBD1 matching over 8 bases. The germline V gene encodes CDR1 SGHRS and CDR2 YFSETQ. The CDR3 runs 15 residues. V was clipped by 0 bases and J by 2 bases; unmatched bases: 3. CDR3 region: CASSLATGANYGYTF. The CDR3 DNA is TGCGCCAGCAGCTTGGCGACAGGGGCGAACTATGGCTACACCTTC.